One sample yielded the 3 T cell receptor beta chains listed below, sequenced in a study of PD-1 blockade in classical Hodgkin lymphoma. Time point reported: cycle 4 day 1 (C4D1), after 6 weeks of nivolumab. Relapse was seen in all patients after autologous stem cell transplantation, and brentuximab vedotin exposure was variable. By magnetic negative selection, CD4+ T cells were purified from thawed PBMCs. The data were produced by immunoSEQ multiplex PCR, yet TCRdb's version contains in-frame clones alone and is incomplete. Of around 30,000 clones listed, more than 85% were seen once; the top ten hold roughly 0.33%. This specimen was CD4+ T cells from blood, taken before the fourth cycle of nivolumab. The receptors shown here come from a human donor with classical Hodgkin lymphoma.

The V gene is TRBV7-2, the J gene TRBJ2-1; 16 bases are a match to TRBD2. The trim removed 5 bases at V and 6 bases at J, leaving 13 bases unmatched. Germline CDR1 SGHTA, CDR2 FQGNSA. The CDR3 consists of 19 residues. The CDR3 region has the DNA TGTGCCAGCAGCCGTCCCGGGACTAGCGGGAGGGCCTTCGGCAATGAGCAGTTCTTC. It codes for CASSRPGTSGRAFGNEQFF.

The V gene is TRBV7-3, the J gene TRBJ1-1; D is uncertain. Germline V gene sequence: CDR1 SGHTA, CDR2 FQGTGA. V was trimmed by 2 bases and J by 0 bases, leaving 4 bases between them. This CDR3 contains 13 residues. The CDR3 bases are TGTGCCAGCAGCTTACACATGAACACTGAAGCTTTCTTT. Translation: CASSLHMNTEAFF.

This clone was picked up a small number of times. V is TRBV10-1 and J is TRBJ1-5; TRBD1 matches at 7 bases. The germline V gene encodes CDR1 WNHNN and CDR2 SYGVQD (reference sequence). This CDR3 comprises 13 residues. The ends lost 5 bases at V and 9 bases at J; junction bases unmatched: 7. CDR3 region: CASSPQTGSPQHF. For the CDR3, the DNA is TGCGCCAGCAGTCCTCAGACAGGGTCGCCCCAGCATTTT.